This T cell receptor beta chain is drawn from a study of blood T cells in healthy people across ages. Study results and limitations: Among T cells, TCR beta diversity per million cells dropped roughly linearly as age rose.

Alongside a J-beta primer mix, a sample-barcoded 5' primer served in a second PCR lasting about 7 to 12 cycles. In TCRdb, the 5' RACE reads were re-called with MiXCR into one record per CDR3 protein. The sample yields roughly 900,000 distinct CDR3 sequences, 48% seen once. The CDR3 covers 13 residues. The V gene's germline CDR1 is ENHRY and CDR2 SYGVKD. The germline V and J ends were trimmed by 11 bases and 4 bases, with 17 bases remaining between them. As for this clonotype: Its antigen is not known.

Every sample yielded at least 6.5 million isolated PBMCs. The source of this sequence is a man aged 25 to 45 in good health. The J gene is TRBJ1-2, the V gene TRBV10-3; D ambiguous. The specimen sequenced was blood. The CDR3 loop is CASTRSSGYGYTF. The CDR3 nucleotides read TGTGCCTCCACTCGGTCCTCGGGCTATGGCTACACCTTC.